This TCR beta chain was observed in a study of monozygotic twins with inflammatory bowel disease. The study's findings and limits: No one strong IBD-associated signal or clonotype was supported. Repertoire likeness was no different across concordant and discordant twins, perhaps owing to restricted power.

The CDR3 extends over 17 amino acids. Germline CDR1 is LGHDT and CDR2 is YNNKEL (reference sequence). Comment on this clonotype: Its antigen is undetermined.

The template-switching step introduced UMIs that carried a 6-nucleotide sample barcode. TCRdb re-called the 5' RACE reads; one entry per CDR3 protein, DNA not given. This table lists about 140,000 distinct CDR3 sequences. Material for sequencing was blood. V gene TRBV3-1 combines with J gene TRBJ1-5. The sequence came from a human donor with ulcerative colitis or Crohn's disease, or a healthy co-twin of an affected twin (not recorded which). This CDR3 reads CASSQEAAGYGNQPQHF. The whole variable domain, filled in from reference TRBV3-1 and TRBJ1-5, reads DTAVSQTPKYLVTQMGNDKSIKCEQNLGHDTMYWYKQDSKKFLKIMFSYNNKELIINETVPNRFSPKSPDKAHLNLHINSLELGDSAVYFCASSQEAAGYGNQPQHFGDGTRLSIL.